Presented here are 14 T cell receptor beta chains from one specimen sequenced in a study of identifying expanded T cells in peripheral blood. Assay used: immunoSEQ multiplex PCR; TCRdb lists only in-frame clones, some missing. The table lists about 80,000 clones, 65% to 85% of them singletons, with less than 20% in the top ten. The sample comprised blood. These receptors were obtained from a person between 18 and 75 years old in good health.

On this clone: One junction end disagrees with the germline gene, perhaps due to a read error. The rearrangement links TRBV7-7 to TRBJ2-5; TRBD1 matches 7 bases. The CDR3 totals 15 residues. In germline, CDR1 is SSHAT, CDR2 FNYEAQ (reference sequence). The CDR3 DNA sequence: TGTGCTAGCAGCTTCCGCAGGGGGAACCAAGAGACCCAGTACTTC. Amino acid sequence: CASSFRRGNQETQYF.

This chain links TRBV11-1 with TRBJ2-7; the D is unclear. Trimming removed 2 bases at V and 4 bases at J, with 12 bases between. Germline CDR1 is SGHAT and CDR2 is FQDESV (reference sequence). This CDR3 comprises 14 residues. The CDR3 DNA sequence: TGTGCCAGCAGCTTAATGTTTGACTCATACGAGCAGTACTTC. Residues: CASSLMFDSYEQYF.

The count of this clone is one. A read error may account for a junction end that differs from germline. This sequence joins TRBV7-7 and TRBJ2-2, with TRBD2 matching over 9 bases. The CDR3 extends over 15 amino acids. The germline gives CDR1 SSHAT, CDR2 FNYEAQ (reference sequence). CDR3 in amino acids: CASSQLAGNTGELFF. CDR3 DNA sequence: TGTGCTAGCAGCCAGCTAGCGGGAAACACCGGGGAGCTGTTTTTT.

This clone was found once. The chain joins TRBV28 to TRBJ1-1; tentatively, D is TRBD1 (6 bases). The germline V and J ends were trimmed by 7 bases and 3 bases, with 21 bases remaining between them. The CDR3 consists of 16 residues. The germline CDR1 and CDR2 sequences are MDHEN and SYDVKM. The CDR3 loop is CASTDPLRQEHTEAFF. DNA of the CDR3: TGTGCCAGCACAGACCCACTCCGACAGGAACACACTGAAGCTTTCTTT. The full variable domain, in which reference TRBV28 and TRBJ1-1 provide the parts outside the CDR3, is DVKVTQSSRYLVKRTGEKVFLECVQDMDHENMFWYRQDPGLGLRLIYFSYDVKMKEKGDIPEGYSVSREKKERFSLILESASTNQTSMYLCASTDPLRQEHTEAFFGQGTRLTVV.

The chain links TRBV4-3 to TRBJ1-4; weak D call: TRBD1 (5 bases). Germline V gene sequence: CDR1 LGHNA, CDR2 YSLEER. CDR3 length: 16 amino acids. V was clipped by 0 bases and J by 5 bases, with 13 bases between them. Written as DNA, the CDR3 is TGCGCCAGCAGCCAAGATCGGACGGGGGGAAATGAAAAACTGTTTTTT. Translated, it gives CASSQDRTGGNEKLFF.

The chain recombines TRBV21-1 with TRBJ2-5; the table's D call TRBD2 went unverified against the DNA. TRBV21-1 is designated a pseudogene. The CDR3 length is 16 residues. CDR3 in amino acids: CASGALSSGGEETQYF. DNA of the CDR3: TGTGCCAGCGGGGCCCTATCTAGCGGAGGGGAAGAGACCCAGTACTTC.

This chain's CDR3 is CASNIGTGSGETQYF. In nucleotides, the CDR3 is TGTGCCAGCAACATAGGGACAGGGTCTGGAGAGACCCAGTACTTC. V and J are TRBV2 and TRBJ2-5, with 9 bases fitting TRBD1. Germline-derived CDR1 and CDR2 are SNHLY and FYNNEI. With V trimmed by 7 bases and J by 4 bases, 10 bases remained unmatched. The CDR3 is 15 amino acids.

This chain joins TRBV7-2 and TRBJ2-1; 7 bases align to TRBD1. This CDR3 region has 13 residues. J gave up 9 bases and V 0 bases, and 2 bases lay outside the gene matches. CDR1 and CDR2 (germline): SGHTA, FQGNSA. The CDR3 spells CASSLAGGGEQFF. The CDR3, as DNA: TGTGCCAGCAGCTTAGCAGGGGGCGGTGAGCAGTTCTTC.

The rearrangement links TRBV7-6 to TRBJ1-1, with TRBD1 matching 7 bases. The CDR3 is 15 residues long. Looked up from germline, CDR1 is SGHVS and CDR2 is FNYEAQ. Losses at the gene ends were 5 bases for V and 8 bases for J; bases not matched to a gene: 14. The chain's CDR3 is CASSQGEGGGREAFF. The CDR3, as DNA: TGTGCCAGCAGCCAGGGGGAGGGAGGAGGGCGGGAAGCTTTCTTT.

The rearrangement links TRBV11-2 to TRBJ2-3; 7 bases line up with TRBD1. The V and J ends lost 5 bases and 6 bases, in that order; junction bases with no gene match: 5. This CDR3 region has 13 residues. Germline CDR1 and CDR2: SGHAT and FQNNGV. The CDR3 region has the DNA TGTGCCAGCAGCGAAGACAGGGCGGATACGCAGTATTTT. This sequence encodes CASSEDRADTQYF.

The rearrangement joins TRBV9 to TRBJ1-3; D remains ambiguous. The V end was cut by 4 bases, the J end by 0 bases, with 11 bases between. The CDR3 runs 15 residues. Germline V gene data show CDR1 as SGDLS and CDR2 as YYNGEE. DNA for the CDR3: TGTGCCAGCAGCCCCGACTTGAGCTCTGGAAACACCATATATTTT. It translates to CASSPDLSSGNTIYF.

The rearrangement joins TRBV11-3 to TRBJ2-7; the match to TRBD1 covers 7 bases. Germline CDR1 SGHNT, CDR2 YENEEA. V dropped 5 bases and J dropped 7; count of bases not matched to a gene: 5. This CDR3 comprises 12 residues. The CDR3 spells CASSQTGEEQYF. In DNA, the CDR3 is TGTGCCAGCAGCCAAACAGGGGAGGAGCAGTACTTC.

The V gene is TRBV28, the J gene TRBJ2-2, with a possible D match to TRBD1 (6 bases). Germline V gives CDR1 MDHEN, CDR2 SYDVKM. The length of the CDR3 is 17 residues. Trimming removed 4 bases from V and 8 bases from J, with 23 bases in between. In DNA, the CDR3 is TGTGCCAGCAGTTCCCCTACCACAGGGTTGAGAATAGGGGAGCTGTTTTTT. Its protein is CASSSPTTGLRIGELFF. The full variable domain, its missing parts supplied by reference TRBV28 and TRBJ2-2, is DVKVTQSSRYLVKRTGEKVFLECVQDMDHENMFWYRQDPGLGLRLIYFSYDVKMKEKGDIPEGYSVSREKKERFSLILESASTNQTSMYLCASSSPTTGLRIGELFFGEGSRLTVL.

The DNA of the CDR3 is TGCAGTGCTAGCCGATGGAGTGAGCAGTTCTTC. Its translation: CSASRWSEQFF. The V and J genes are TRBV20-1 and TRBJ2-1; D remains unclear. The germline V and J ends were trimmed by 3 bases and 9 bases, with 9 bases remaining between them. The germline CDR1 and CDR2 sequences are DFQATT and SNEGSKA (reference sequence). This CDR3 comprises 11 residues.